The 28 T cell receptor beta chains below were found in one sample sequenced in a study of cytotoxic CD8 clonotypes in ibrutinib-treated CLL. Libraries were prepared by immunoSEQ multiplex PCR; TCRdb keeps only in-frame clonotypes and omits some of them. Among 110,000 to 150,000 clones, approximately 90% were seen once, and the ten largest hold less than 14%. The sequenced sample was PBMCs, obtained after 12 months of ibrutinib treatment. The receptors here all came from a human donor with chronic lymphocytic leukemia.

Here the CDR3 reads CASSLAERELSEQYF. In DNA form, the CDR3 reads TGCGCCAGCAGCTTGGCCGAGCGGGAGCTCTCCGAGCAGTACTTC. The chain recombines TRBV5-1 with TRBJ2-7; 8 nucleotides agree with TRBD2. V lost 0 bases, J lost 6 bases, and 8 bases stayed unmatched. The V gene's germline CDR1 is SGHRS and CDR2 YFSETQ. The CDR3 has 15 residues.

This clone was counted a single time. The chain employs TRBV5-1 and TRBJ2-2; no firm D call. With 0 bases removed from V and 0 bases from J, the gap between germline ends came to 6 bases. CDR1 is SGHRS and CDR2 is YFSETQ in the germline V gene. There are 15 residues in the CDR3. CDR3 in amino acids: CASSLGTSNTGELFF. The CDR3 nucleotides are TGCGCCAGCAGCTTGGGAACCTCGAACACCGGGGAGCTGTTTTTT.

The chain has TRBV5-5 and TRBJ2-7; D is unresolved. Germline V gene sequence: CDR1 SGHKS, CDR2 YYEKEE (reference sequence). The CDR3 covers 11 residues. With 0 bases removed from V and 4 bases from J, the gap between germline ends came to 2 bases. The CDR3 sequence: CASSLAYEQYF. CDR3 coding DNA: TGTGCCAGCAGCTTGGCGTACGAGCAGTACTTC.

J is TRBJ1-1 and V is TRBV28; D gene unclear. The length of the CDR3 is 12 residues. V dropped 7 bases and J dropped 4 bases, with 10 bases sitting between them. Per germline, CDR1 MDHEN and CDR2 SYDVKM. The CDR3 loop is CASKPPGTEAFF. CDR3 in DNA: TGTGCCAGCAAGCCCCCGGGCACTGAAGCTTTCTTT.

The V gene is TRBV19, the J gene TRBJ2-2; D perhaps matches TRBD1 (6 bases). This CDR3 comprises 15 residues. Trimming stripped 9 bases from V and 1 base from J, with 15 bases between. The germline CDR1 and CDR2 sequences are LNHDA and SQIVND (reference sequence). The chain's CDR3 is CASGRDTKNTGELFF. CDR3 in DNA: TGTGCCAGCGGCCGGGACACAAAGAACACCGGGGAGCTGTTTTTT. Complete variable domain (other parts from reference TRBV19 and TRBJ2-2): DGGITQSPKYLFRKEGQNVTLSCEQNLNHDAMYWYRQDPGQGLRLIYYSQIVNDFQKGDIAEGYSVSREKKESFPLTVTSAQKNPTAFYLCASGRDTKNTGELFFGEGSRLTVL.

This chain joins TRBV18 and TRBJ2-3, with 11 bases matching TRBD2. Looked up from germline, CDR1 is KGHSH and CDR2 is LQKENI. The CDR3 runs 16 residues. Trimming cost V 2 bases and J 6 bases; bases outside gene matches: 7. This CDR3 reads CASSPKLAGALDTQYF. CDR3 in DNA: TGTGCCAGCTCACCAAAACTAGCGGGAGCGTTGGATACGCAGTATTTT.

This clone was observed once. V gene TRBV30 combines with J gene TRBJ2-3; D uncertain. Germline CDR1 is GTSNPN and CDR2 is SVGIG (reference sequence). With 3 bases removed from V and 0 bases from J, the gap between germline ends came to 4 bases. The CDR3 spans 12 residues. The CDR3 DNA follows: TGTGCCTGGAGAGGCAGCACAGATACGCAGTATTTT. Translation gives CAWRGSTDTQYF.

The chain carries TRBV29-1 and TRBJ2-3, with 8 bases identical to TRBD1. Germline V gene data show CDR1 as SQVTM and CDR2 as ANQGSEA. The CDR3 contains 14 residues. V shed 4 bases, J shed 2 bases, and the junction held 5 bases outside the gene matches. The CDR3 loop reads CSVGQGTSTDTQYF. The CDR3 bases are TGCAGCGTTGGACAGGGGACCTCCACAGATACGCAGTATTTT.

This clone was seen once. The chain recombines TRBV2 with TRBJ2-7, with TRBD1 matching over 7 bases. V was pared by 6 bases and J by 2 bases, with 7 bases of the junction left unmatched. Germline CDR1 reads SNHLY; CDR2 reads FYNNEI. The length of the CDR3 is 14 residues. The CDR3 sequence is CASRADRTTYEQYF. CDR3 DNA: TGTGCCAGCAGGGCGGACAGGACAACCTACGAGCAGTACTTC.

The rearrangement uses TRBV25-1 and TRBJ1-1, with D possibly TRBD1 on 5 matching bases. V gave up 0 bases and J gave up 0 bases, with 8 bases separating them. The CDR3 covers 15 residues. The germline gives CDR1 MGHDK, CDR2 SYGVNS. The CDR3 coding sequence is TGTGCCAGCAGTGAATACCGGGGGATGAACACTGAAGCTTTCTTT. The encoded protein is CASSEYRGMNTEAFF.

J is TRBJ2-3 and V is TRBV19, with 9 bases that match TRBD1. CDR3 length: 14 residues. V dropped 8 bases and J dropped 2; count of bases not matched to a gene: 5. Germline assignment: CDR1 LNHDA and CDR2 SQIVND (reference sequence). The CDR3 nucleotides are TGTGCCAGTGCCGGGACAGGGACCACAGATACGCAGTATTTT. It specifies CASAGTGTTDTQYF.

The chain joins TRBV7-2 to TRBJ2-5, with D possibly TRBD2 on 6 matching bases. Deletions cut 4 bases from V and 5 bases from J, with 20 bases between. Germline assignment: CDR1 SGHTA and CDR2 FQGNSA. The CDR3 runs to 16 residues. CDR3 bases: TGTGCCAGCAGCTCGCAGGACGGGGGAACGTTGGAGACCCAGTACTTC. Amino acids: CASSSQDGGTLETQYF. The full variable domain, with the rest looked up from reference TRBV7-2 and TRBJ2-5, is GAGVSQSPSNKVTEKGKDVELRCDPISGHTALYWYRQSLGQGLEFLIYFQGNSAPDKSGLPSDRFSAERTGGSVSTLTIQRTQQEDSAVYLCASSSQDGGTLETQYFGPGTRLLVL.

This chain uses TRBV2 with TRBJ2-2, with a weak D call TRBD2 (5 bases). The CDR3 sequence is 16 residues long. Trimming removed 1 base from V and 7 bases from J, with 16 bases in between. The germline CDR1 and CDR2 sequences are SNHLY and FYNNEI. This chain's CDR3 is CASSEGPGVANGELFF. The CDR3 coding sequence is TGTGCCAGCAGTGAAGGGCCCGGGGTAGCGAACGGGGAGCTGTTTTTT.

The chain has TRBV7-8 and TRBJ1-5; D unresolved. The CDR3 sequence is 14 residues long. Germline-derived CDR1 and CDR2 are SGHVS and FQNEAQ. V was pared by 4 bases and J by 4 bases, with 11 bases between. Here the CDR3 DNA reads TGTGCCAGCAGCTCAGATACAGCGAATCAGCCCCAGCATTTT. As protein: CASSSDTANQPQHF. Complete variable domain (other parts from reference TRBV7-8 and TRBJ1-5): GAGVSQSPRYKVAKRGQDVALRCDPISGHVSLFWYQQALGQGPEFLTYFQNEAQLDKSGLPSDRFFAERPEGSVSTLKIQRTQQEDSAVYLCASSSDTANQPQHFGDGTRLSIL.

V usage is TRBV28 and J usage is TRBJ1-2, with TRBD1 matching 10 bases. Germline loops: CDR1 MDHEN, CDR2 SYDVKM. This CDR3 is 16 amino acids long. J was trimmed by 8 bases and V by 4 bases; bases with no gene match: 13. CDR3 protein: CASSSPDRGRSWGYTF. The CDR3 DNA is TGTGCCAGCAGTTCTCCAGACAGGGGGCGGTCATGGGGCTACACCTTC.

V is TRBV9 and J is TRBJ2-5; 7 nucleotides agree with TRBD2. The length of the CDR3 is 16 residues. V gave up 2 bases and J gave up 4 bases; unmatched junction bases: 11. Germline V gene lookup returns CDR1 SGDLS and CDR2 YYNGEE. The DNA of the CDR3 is TGTGCCAGCAGCGTTGGACTAGTTAATTTGGCAGAGACCCAGTACTTC. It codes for CASSVGLVNLAETQYF.

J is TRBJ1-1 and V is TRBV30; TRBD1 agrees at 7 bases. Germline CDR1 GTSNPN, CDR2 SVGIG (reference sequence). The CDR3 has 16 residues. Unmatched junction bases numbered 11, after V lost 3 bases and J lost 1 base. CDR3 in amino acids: CAWRFRSGGKNTEAFF. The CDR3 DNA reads TGTGCCTGGAGGTTTCGGTCAGGGGGAAAGAACACTGAAGCTTTCTTT.

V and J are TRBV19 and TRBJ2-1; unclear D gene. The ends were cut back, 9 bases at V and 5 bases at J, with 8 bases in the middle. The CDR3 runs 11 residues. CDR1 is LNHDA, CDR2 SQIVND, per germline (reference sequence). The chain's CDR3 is CASLRNNEQFF. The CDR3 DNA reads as TGTGCCAGCCTACGGAACAATGAGCAGTTCTTC.

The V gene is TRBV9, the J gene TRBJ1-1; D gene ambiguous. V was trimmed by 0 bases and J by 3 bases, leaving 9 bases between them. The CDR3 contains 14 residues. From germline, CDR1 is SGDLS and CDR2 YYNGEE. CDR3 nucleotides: TGTGCCAGCAGCGTAGTCAGGTCGGACACTGAAGCTTTCTTT. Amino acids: CASSVVRSDTEAFF.

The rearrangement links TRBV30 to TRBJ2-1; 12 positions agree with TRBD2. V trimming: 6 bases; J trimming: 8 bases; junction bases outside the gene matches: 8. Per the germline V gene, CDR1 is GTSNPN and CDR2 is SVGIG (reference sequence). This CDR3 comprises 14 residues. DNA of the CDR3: TGTGCCTGCAGACTAGCGGGAGCTCGGGATGAGCAGTTCTTC. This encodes CACRLAGARDEQFF.

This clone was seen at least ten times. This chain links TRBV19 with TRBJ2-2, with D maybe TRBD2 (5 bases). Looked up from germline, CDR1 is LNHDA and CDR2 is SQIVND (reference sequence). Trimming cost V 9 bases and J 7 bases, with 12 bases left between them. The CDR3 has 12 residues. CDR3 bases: TGTGCCAGCGAGAGGGTGGACGGGGAGCTGTTTTTT. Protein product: CASERVDGELFF.

Here the CDR3 DNA reads TGTGCCAGCAGCTTGACCGCCTCAACCTACGAGCAGTACTTC. Translating gives CASSLTASTYEQYF. This chain connects TRBV11-3 to TRBJ2-7; unclear D gene. Trimming cost V 3 bases and J 2 bases, with 11 bases left between them. Germline V gives CDR1 SGHNT, CDR2 YENEEA. This CDR3 is built from 14 residues.

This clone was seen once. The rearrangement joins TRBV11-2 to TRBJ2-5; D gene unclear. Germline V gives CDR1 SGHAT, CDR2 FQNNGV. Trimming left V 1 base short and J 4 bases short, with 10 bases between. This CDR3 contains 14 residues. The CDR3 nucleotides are TGTGCCAGCAGCTTAGTTCACAAGTCAGAGACCCAGTACTTC. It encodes CASSLVHKSETQYF.

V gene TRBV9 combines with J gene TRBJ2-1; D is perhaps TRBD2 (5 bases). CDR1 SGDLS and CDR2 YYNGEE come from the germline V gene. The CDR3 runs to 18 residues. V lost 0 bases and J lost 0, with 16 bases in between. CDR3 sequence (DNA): TGTGCCAGCAGCGTAGAACCGTGGCGGGCCGGCTCCTACAATGAGCAGTTCTTC. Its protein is CASSVEPWRAGSYNEQFF.

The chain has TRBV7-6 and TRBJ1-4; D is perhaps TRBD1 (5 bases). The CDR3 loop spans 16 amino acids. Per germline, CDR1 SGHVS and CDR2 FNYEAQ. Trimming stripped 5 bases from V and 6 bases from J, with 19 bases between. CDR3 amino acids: CASSPRGAERDEKLFF. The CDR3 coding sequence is TGTGCCAGCAGCCCTCGCGGGGCAGAACGTGATGAAAAACTGTTTTTT.

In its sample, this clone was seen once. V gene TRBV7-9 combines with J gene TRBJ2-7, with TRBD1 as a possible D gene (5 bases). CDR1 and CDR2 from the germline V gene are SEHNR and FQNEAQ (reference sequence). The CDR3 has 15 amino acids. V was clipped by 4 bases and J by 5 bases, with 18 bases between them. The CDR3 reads CASSSPPGNYDEQYF. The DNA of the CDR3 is TGTGCCAGCAGCTCCCCACCAGGGAATTACGACGAGCAGTACTTC. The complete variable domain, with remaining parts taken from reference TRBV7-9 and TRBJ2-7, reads DTGVSQNPRHKITKRGQNVTFRCDPISEHNRLYWYRQTLGQGPEFLTYFQNEAQLEKSRLLSDRFSAERPKGSFSTLEIQRTEQGDSAMYLCASSSPPGNYDEQYFGPGTRLTVT.

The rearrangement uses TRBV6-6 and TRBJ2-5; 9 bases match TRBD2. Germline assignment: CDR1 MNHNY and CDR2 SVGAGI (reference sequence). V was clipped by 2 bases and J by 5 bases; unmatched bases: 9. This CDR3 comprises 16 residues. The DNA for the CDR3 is TGTGCCAGCAGTTACGGGATAGCGGGAGCTCATGAGACCCAGTACTTC. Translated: CASSYGIAGAHETQYF.

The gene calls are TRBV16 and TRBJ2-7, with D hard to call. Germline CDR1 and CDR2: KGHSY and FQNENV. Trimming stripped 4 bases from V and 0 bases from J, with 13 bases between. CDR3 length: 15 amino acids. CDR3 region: CASSPWAVGSYEQYF. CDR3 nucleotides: TGTGCCAGCAGCCCCTGGGCGGTGGGCTCCTACGAGCAGTACTTC.